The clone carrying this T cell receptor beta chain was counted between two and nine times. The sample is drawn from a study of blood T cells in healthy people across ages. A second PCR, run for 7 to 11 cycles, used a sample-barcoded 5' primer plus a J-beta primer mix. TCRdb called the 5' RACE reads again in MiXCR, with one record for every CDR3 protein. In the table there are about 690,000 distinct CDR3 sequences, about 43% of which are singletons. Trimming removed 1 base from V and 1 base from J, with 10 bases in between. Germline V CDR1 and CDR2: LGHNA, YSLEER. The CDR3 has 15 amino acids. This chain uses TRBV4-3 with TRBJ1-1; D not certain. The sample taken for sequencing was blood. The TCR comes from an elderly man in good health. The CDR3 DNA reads TGCGCCAGCAGCCAAGGGGGTTCAGGGAACACTGAAGCTTTCTTT. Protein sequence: CASSQGGSGNTEAFF.